The 29 T cell receptor beta chains in this list originate from one sample, sequenced in a study of T cell clones after liver transplantation. Repertoires were generated with immunoSEQ multiplex PCR, while TCRdb's copy carries only in-frame clones and drops some. This table holds tens of thousands of clones, about 86% found once. Source: CD8+ T cells from blood, taken 12 months after liver transplant. Source of these receptors: a human patient who received a liver transplant. Among the T cells, some may be from the graft donor.

The chain's CDR3 is CASSSLIAGGHNEQFF. The DNA of the CDR3 is TGTGCCAGCAGTTCTTTAATAGCGGGAGGACACAATGAGCAGTTCTTC. The V and J genes are TRBV27 and TRBJ2-1, with 10 positions matching TRBD2. Germline V lookup: CDR1 MNHEY, CDR2 SMNVEV (reference sequence). The V segment lost 4 bases and the J segment 5 bases; nucleotides outside the gene matches: 8. CDR3 length equals 16 residues.

The V call is TRBV27, the J call TRBJ2-3; tentative D call: TRBD2 (6 bases). CDR3 size: 13 residues. Trimming shortened V by 6 bases and J by 2 bases, and 9 bases separated the two germline ends. CDR1 is MNHEY and CDR2 is SMNVEV in the germline V gene (reference sequence). CDR3 region: CASSRDSTDTQYF. In DNA form, the CDR3 reads TGTGCCAGCAGCCGGGACTCCACAGATACGCAGTATTTT.

The rearrangement uses TRBV13 and TRBJ1-1; D unclear. The CDR3 totals 13 residues. V lost 6 bases and J lost 4, with 12 bases in between. CDR1 and CDR2 from the germline V gene are PRHDT and FYEKMQ (reference sequence). The CDR3 here is CASSDDGFTEAFF. The CDR3 region has the DNA TGTGCCAGCAGTGACGACGGGTTCACTGAAGCTTTCTTT.

The chain recombines TRBV19 with TRBJ1-1; D call uncertain. Germline assignment: CDR1 LNHDA and CDR2 SQIVND (reference sequence). The CDR3 sequence is 14 residues long. V lost 6 bases and J 6 bases, leaving 17 bases between the germline ends. CDR3 in DNA: TGTGCCAGTAGATCGGGCCCCAACCCATCTGAAGCTTTCTTT. It is translated as CASRSGPNPSEAFF.

The chain has TRBV27 and TRBJ1-2; 7 bases are a match to TRBD1. The trim removed 4 bases at V and 4 bases at J, leaving 3 bases unmatched. CDR1 is MNHEY, CDR2 SMNVEV, per germline (reference sequence). This CDR3 is built from 13 residues. In DNA, the CDR3 is TGTGCCAGCAGTTCCTGGGACAGCTATGGCTACACCTTC. This encodes CASSSWDSYGYTF.

The V call is TRBV5-8, the J call TRBJ1-1, with 7 bases fitting TRBD1. Germline V gene sequence: CDR1 SGHTS, CDR2 YDEGEE. V lost 2 bases, J lost 6 bases, and 4 bases stayed unmatched. This CDR3 contains 13 residues. The CDR3 nucleotides read TGTGCCAGCAGCTTTTACAGGGGACCTGAAGCTTTCTTT. This encodes CASSFYRGPEAFF. Using reference TRBV5-8 and TRBJ1-1 for the parts outside the CDR3, the full variable domain is EAGVTQSPTHLIKTRGQQATLRCSPISGHTSVYWYQQALGLGLQFLLWYDEGEERNRGNFPPRFSGRQFPNYSSELNVNALELEDSALYLCASSFYRGPEAFFGQGTRLTVV.

This chain joins TRBV19 and TRBJ2-1; TRBD2 is a possible D gene (6 bases). V dropped 1 base and J dropped 2 bases, with 15 bases sitting between them. This CDR3 region has 17 residues. The V gene's germline CDR1 is LNHDA and CDR2 SQIVND (reference sequence). The CDR3 here is CASSIGRGVRAYNEQFF. The CDR3 coding sequence is TGTGCCAGTAGTATAGGGCGCGGGGTCCGTGCCTACAATGAGCAGTTCTTC.

This chain connects TRBV6-6 to TRBJ1-1; D ambiguous. Germline V CDR1 and CDR2: MNHNY, SVGAGI (reference sequence). This CDR3 spans 14 amino acids. V gave up 8 bases and J gave up 1 base, with 14 bases separating them. The CDR3 protein is CASGYGGWNTEAFF. For the CDR3, the DNA is TGTGCCAGCGGGTACGGTGGGTGGAACACTGAAGCTTTCTTT.

The chain carries TRBV5-1 and TRBJ2-1; D is unresolved. There are 11 residues in the CDR3. Trimming took off 5 bases at V and 5 bases at J, with 5 bases between the two ends. In germline, CDR1 is SGHRS, CDR2 YFSETQ. The CDR3 coding sequence is TGCGCCAGCAGTTACCACAATGAGCAGTTCTTC. Translation gives CASSYHNEQFF.

The chain combines TRBV11-2 with TRBJ2-3; D call uncertain. Germline-derived CDR1 and CDR2 are SGHAT and FQNNGV. This CDR3 is built from 13 residues. Trimming cost V 1 base and J 6 bases, with 8 bases left between them. The CDR3 reads CASSLGVPDTQYF. CDR3 DNA: TGTGCCAGCAGCTTAGGAGTTCCGGATACGCAGTATTTT.

This clone was observed a single time. The chain's CDR3 is CASSTRVGAGELFF. As DNA, the CDR3 is TGCGCCAGCAGCACCCGGGTTGGGGCCGGGGAGCTGTTTTTT. This chain links TRBV10-1 with TRBJ2-2; the D is unclear. CDR3 length: 14 amino acids. V dropped 6 bases and J dropped 6 bases, with 14 bases sitting between them. CDR1 and CDR2 (germline): WNHNN, SYGVQD (reference sequence).

V usage is TRBV7-3 and J usage is TRBJ2-1, with D hard to call. The CDR3 totals 13 residues. CDR1 and CDR2 from the germline V gene are SGHTA and FQGTGA. Trimming took off 2 bases at V and 4 bases at J, with 6 bases between the two ends. The CDR3: CASSLQVYNEQFF. CDR3 DNA sequence: TGTGCCAGCAGCTTACAAGTATACAATGAGCAGTTCTTC.

This clone was recorded a few times. The genes are TRBV28 and TRBJ2-7; TRBD1 matches at 8 bases. V shed 6 bases and J 3 bases; nucleotides not matched to a gene: 13. Germline V CDR1 and CDR2: MDHEN, SYDVKM. The CDR3 contains 16 residues. The CDR3 is CASSPGTGVPNYEQYF. Written as DNA, the CDR3 is TGTGCCAGCAGCCCCGGGACAGGTGTCCCCAACTACGAGCAGTACTTC.

The V call is TRBV11-3, the J call TRBJ2-7, with D possibly being TRBD2 (6 bases). Trimming shortened V by 1 base and J by 3 bases, and 10 bases separated the two germline ends. Germline assignment: CDR1 SGHNT and CDR2 YENEEA. The CDR3 has 14 residues. The CDR3 reads CASSLAGVNYEQYF. The CDR3 DNA follows: TGTGCCAGCAGCTTAGCGGGGGTAAACTACGAGCAGTACTTC.

The V call is TRBV7-2, the J call TRBJ2-7, with 9 positions matching TRBD2. The CDR3 is made up of 17 amino acids. Losses at the gene ends were 6 bases for V and 3 bases for J; bases not matched to a gene: 15. Germline V CDR1 and CDR2: SGHTA, FQGNSA. The CDR3 region is CASRKGLAHTPGYEQYF. CDR3 nucleotide sequence: TGTGCCAGCAGGAAGGGACTAGCCCACACACCCGGCTACGAGCAGTACTTC.

This clone has only one observation. This rearrangement joins TRBV7-9 to TRBJ2-1; D is uncertain. Trimming cost V 2 bases and J 7 bases, with 6 bases left between them. This CDR3 comprises 12 residues. The germline CDR1 and CDR2 sequences are SEHNR and FQNEAQ (reference sequence). The CDR3 sequence is CASSLNGNEQFF. The CDR3 nucleotides read TGTGCCAGCAGCTTAAACGGGAATGAGCAGTTCTTC.

The chain is built from TRBV6-5 and TRBJ2-6; tentative D call: TRBD1 (6 bases). V shed 7 bases and J shed 0 bases, with 10 bases lying between them. This CDR3 is 15 amino acids long. Germline V gene sequence: CDR1 MNHEY, CDR2 SVGAGI. As DNA, the CDR3 is TGTGCCAGCACCCCGGACAGCTCTGGGGCCAACGTCCTGACTTTC. Amino acids: CASTPDSSGANVLTF.

The V gene is TRBV19, the J gene TRBJ1-2, with 7 bases identical to TRBD1. The junction had 8 bases not matched to a gene; V was cut back by 0 bases and J by 7 bases. This CDR3 is built from 15 residues. From germline, CDR1 is LNHDA and CDR2 SQIVND (reference sequence). In nucleotides, the CDR3 is TGTGCCAGTAGTATAGAACCCGGACAGGTAGCTGGCTACACCTTC. It specifies CASSIEPGQVAGYTF.

The chain has TRBV12-5 and TRBJ2-1, with 10 bases matching TRBD1. This CDR3 is built from 14 residues. Germline V gene data show CDR1 as LGHNT and CDR2 as FRNRAP. V gave up 6 bases and J gave up 7 bases; unmatched junction bases: 6. The CDR3 protein is CASGRGDRGNEQFF. Written as DNA, the CDR3 is TGTGCTAGTGGGAGGGGGGACAGGGGTAATGAGCAGTTCTTC.

The gene calls are TRBV27 and TRBJ1-2, with a possible D match to TRBD1 (6 bases). Germline lookup yields CDR1 MNHEY and CDR2 SMNVEV (reference sequence). This CDR3 is 14 amino acids long. The ends were cut back, 4 bases at V and 4 bases at J, with 13 bases in the middle. CDR3 DNA sequence: TGTGCCAGCAGTTCCCGGACAGTATTCTATGGCTACACCTTC. It translates to CASSSRTVFYGYTF.

The genes are TRBV11-2 and TRBJ1-5; D call uncertain. The CDR3 totals 15 residues. In germline, CDR1 is SGHAT, CDR2 FQNNGV. Trimming took off 2 bases at V and 1 base at J, with 9 bases between the two ends. CDR3 region: CASSLLAGSNQPQHF. CDR3 in DNA: TGTGCCAGCAGCTTATTGGCAGGAAGCAATCAGCCCCAGCATTTT.

The CDR3 is CASSHNDRGGTEAFF. The DNA for the CDR3 is TGCGCCAGCAGCCACAATGACCGGGGAGGCACTGAAGCTTTCTTT. The chain combines TRBV4-1 with TRBJ1-1; D call uncertain. V was pared by 3 bases and J by 4 bases, with 15 bases between. CDR1 and CDR2 (germline): MGHRA, YSYEKL. The CDR3 runs 15 residues.

The chain uses TRBV9 and TRBJ2-3, with D perhaps matching TRBD1 or TRBD2 (5 bases each). This CDR3 contains 14 residues. V was cut by 4 bases and J by 5 bases, with 14 bases left in between. Germline CDR1 reads SGDLS; CDR2 reads YYNGEE. This CDR3 reads CASSPGPAGDTQYF. CDR3 nucleotide sequence: TGTGCCAGCAGCCCGGGGCCTGCGGGAGATACGCAGTATTTT.

Only one count was recorded for this clone. The V call is TRBV6-1, the J call TRBJ2-7; D is uncertain. Deletions cut 4 bases from V and 6 bases from J, with 10 bases between. The CDR3 spans 12 residues. Germline CDR1 is MNHNS and CDR2 is SASEGT. The CDR3 here is CASSGPGPEQYF. The CDR3 coding sequence is TGTGCCAGCAGTGGACCGGGCCCCGAGCAGTACTTC.

This chain links TRBV4-3 with TRBJ2-7, with a tentative D call TRBD2 (5 bases). The germline V and J ends were trimmed by 3 bases and 0 bases, with 9 bases remaining between them. Looked up from germline, CDR1 is LGHNA and CDR2 is YSLEER. The CDR3 has 14 residues. The CDR3 DNA sequence: TGCGCCAGCAGCCAGACGGGGAGCTCCTACGAGCAGTACTTC. Encoded protein: CASSQTGSSYEQYF.

This clone has a handful of counts. In DNA, the CDR3 is TGTGCCAGCAGCTTGGAGTATGGACTTCAACACTACGAGCAGTACTTC. Encoded protein: CASSLEYGLQHYEQYF. The chain links TRBV5-4 to TRBJ2-7; a weak D match, TRBD2 (5 bases). This CDR3 is built from 16 residues. Trimming left V 0 bases short and J 3 bases short, with 16 bases between. Germline V gene lookup returns CDR1 SGHNT and CDR2 YYREEE (reference sequence).

This chain joins TRBV19 and TRBJ2-2; no definite D call. The CDR3 contains 16 residues. CDR1 is LNHDA and CDR2 is SQIVND in the germline V gene (reference sequence). Trimming pared 3 bases from V and 0 bases from J, leaving 11 bases between. DNA for the CDR3: TGTGCCAGTAGTATGATTGAGAACGCGAACACCGGGGAGCTGTTTTTT. It specifies CASSMIENANTGELFF.

The genes are TRBV9 and TRBJ2-7; no firm D call. Germline values: CDR1 SGDLS, CDR2 YYNGEE. Trimming took off 0 bases at V and 6 bases at J, with 13 bases between the two ends. The CDR3 is 14 residues long. Here the CDR3 reads CASSVDDPATEQYF. CDR3 nucleotide sequence: TGTGCCAGCAGCGTAGATGACCCCGCCACCGAGCAGTACTTC.

This chain connects TRBV27 to TRBJ2-7; 8 positions agree with TRBD1. The V segment lost 3 bases and the J segment 3 bases; nucleotides outside the gene matches: 4. Per germline, CDR1 MNHEY and CDR2 SMNVEV (reference sequence). CDR3 length equals 14 residues. The CDR3 region is CASSFGDRGYEQYF. DNA for the CDR3: TGTGCCAGCAGTTTCGGTGACAGGGGCTACGAGCAGTACTTC.